This is a list of T cell receptor beta chains from one sample in a study of blood T cell repertoires in COVID-19. Sequencing was performed with immunoSEQ multiplex PCR; in TCRdb, only in-frame clones are kept and a portion is missing. The repertoire holds around 310,000 clones, with 90% as singletons. Material: peripheral blood. The receptors stem from a woman in her forties with COVID-19, enrolled during active disease. Both conserved end residues are part of each CDR3. D genes are given only for firm matches. Not all rows give a size; the values are once, few, many and, for expanded clones, a class.

j_call clone_size d_call v_call cdr3_nt cdr3_aa
TRBJ2-2 . TRBD2 TRBV28 TGTGCCAGCAGTTTAATAGCTAGCGGAATTTGGAACACCGGGGAGCTGTTTTTT CASSLIASGIWNTGELFF
TRBJ1-2 . TRBD1 TRBV5-4 TGTGCCAGCAGCCCGGGACAGGGACGTTATGGCTACACCTTC CASSPGQGRYGYTF
TRBJ1-2 . . TRBV27 TGTGCCAGCAGCCTCAGGGAGGGTAACTATGGCTACACCTTC CASSLREGNYGYTF
TRBJ1-1 . TRBD1 TRBV19 TGTGCCAGTAGTATTCGCGTCCAGACAGGGCCGGGAGCTTTCTTT CASSIRVQTGPGAFF
TRBJ2-3 . . TRBV6-1 TGTGCCAGCAGTGAGGTTGGGGCTCCTCCTACTAGCACAGATACGCAGTATTTT CASSEVGAPPTSTDTQYF
TRBJ1-5 . . TRBV10-3 TGTGCCATCAGCGTTGCCCCCGGGGGGGATATTGGCAATCAGCCCCAGCATTTT CAISVAPGGDIGNQPQHF
TRBJ2-2 once . TRBV7-3 TGTGCCAGCAGCTCCCTGGGCAGACGGTTCGCGAACACCGGGGAGCTGTTTTTT CASSSLGRRFANTGELFF
TRBJ1-2 . . TRBV19 TGTGCCAGTAGTATTTTGGGGGGGCGAGACTATGGCTACACCTTC CASSILGGRDYGYTF
TRBJ1-5 . . TRBV27 TGTCCAGGGATAGAAAGCAATCAGCCCCAGCATTTT CPGIESNQPQHF
TRBJ2-1 . TRBD1 TRBV15 TGTGCCACCAGCAGAGCCCGGGGGACAGGGGGGGCGGATGAGCAGTTCTTC CATSRARGTGGADEQFF
TRBJ1-4 . . TRBV9 TGTGCCAAGACAGGTCCCATTGGAACTAATGAAAAACTGTTTTTT CAKTGPIGTNEKLFF
TRBJ2-2 . . TRBV27 TGTGCCAGCAGTTTATCGAGGACCGGGGAGCTGTTTTTT CASSLSRTGELFF
TRBJ1-1 . . TRBV7-9 TGTGCCAGCAGCTTAGTAACAGGGTGGGAAGCTTTCTTT CASSLVTGWEAFF
TRBJ2-3 . TRBD2 TRBV27 TGTGCCAGCAGGGGTTTGGGCGGGAGGCATACGCAGTATTTT CASRGLGGRHTQYF
TRBJ2-7 . TRBD2 TRBV28 TGTGCCAGCAGCCGCGTCTCTAGCGGGAGTATGTACGAGCAGTACTTC CASSRVSSGSMYEQYF
TRBJ2-7 . . TRBV7-3 TGTGCCAGCAGCTTAACAGGGGTAGGCGAGCAGTACTTC CASSLTGVGEQYF
TRBJ2-2 . TRBD2 TRBV2 TGTGCCAGCAGTCCCGCGGGGGGTCCGTCCGGGGAGCTGTTTTTT CASSPAGGPSGELFF
TRBJ1-6 . TRBD1 TRBV7-2 TGTGCCAGCAGCTTAGTAAAGGGGACAGTGAATTCACCCCTCCACTTT CASSLVKGTVNSPLHF
TRBJ1-4 . . TRBV5-1 TGCGCCAGCAGCTATGGAGGTACTAATGAAAAACTGTTTTTT CASSYGGTNEKLFF
TRBJ1-4 . . TRBV27 TGTGCCAGCAGACTCGTAGCAACTAATGAAAAACTGTTTTTT CASRLVATNEKLFF
TRBJ2-1 . . TRBV7-3 TGTGCCAGCAGCCCCCAGGGTCTCAATGAGCAGTTCTTC CASSPQGLNEQFF
TRBJ2-2 . . TRBV11-3 TGTGCCAGCAGGTCCTGGGAGGAAACCGGGGAGCTGTTTTTT CASRSWEETGELFF
TRBJ1-5 . TRBD1 TRBV6-1 TGTGCCAGCAGTAAAGAAACAGGGGTCTATAGCAATCAGCCCCAGCATTTT CASSKETGVYSNQPQHF
TRBJ2-5 . TRBD1 TRBV28 TGTGCCAGCAGTGGCCGGGACAGGCACCAAGAGACCCAGTACTTC CASSGRDRHQETQYF
TRBJ2-2 once TRBD1 TRBV25-1 TGTGCCAGCAGTTGGGGTACAGGGGACACCGGGGAGCTGTTTTTT CASSWGTGDTGELFF
TRBJ1-6 once . TRBV6-2/TRBV6-3 TGTGCCAGCAGTTACCTTCGAGACAGTTCCTTAAAACCCCTCCACTTT CASSYLRDSSLKPLHF
TRBJ1-1 . TRBD1 TRBV3-1/TRBV3-2 TGTGCCAGCAGCCAATTAGGACAGGGGGAGGATGAAGCTTTCTTT CASSQLGQGEDEAFF
TRBJ2-2 . . TRBV7-2 TGTGCCAGCAGCTTAGCGGGGGGGCCGAACACCGGGGAGCTGTTTTTT CASSLAGGPNTGELFF
TRBJ1-4 . . TRBV28 TGTGCCAGCACCCCTGGCCTAGGGGATGAAAAACTGTTTTTT CASTPGLGDEKLFF
TRBJ1-5 . . TRBV15 TGTGCCACCAGCAGAGGGACGGACTACAATCAGCCCCAGCATTTT CATSRGTDYNQPQHF
TRBJ2-7 . TRBD1 TRBV28 TGTGCCAGCAGTTTCCGACAGGGTCCCAGCCGGTTC CASSFRQGPSRF
TRBJ2-7 . . TRBV28 TGTGCCAGTCGACCCGGGACATCCTACGAGCAGTACTTC CASRPGTSYEQYF
TRBJ2-1 . . TRBV27 TGTGCCAGCAGTTTATCGAGAGGCAATGAGCAGTTCTTC CASSLSRGNEQFF
TRBJ1-4 once TRBD1 TRBV2 TGTGCCAGCAGTTGGGACAGGGGGGACGAAAAACTGTTTTTT CASSWDRGDEKLFF
TRBJ2-5 . . TRBV5-1 TGCGCCAGCAGCTGGAGCGGAACTCCCCAAGAGACCCAGTACTTC CASSWSGTPQETQYF
TRBJ2-2 . . TRBV6-2/TRBV6-3 TGTGCCAGCAGTCGTCCCGGGAAGGACTCCGGGGAGCTGTTTTTT CASSRPGKDSGELFF
TRBJ2-6 . . TRBV28 TGTGCCAGCAGTTTATTCGGCTCTGGGGCCAACGTCCTGACTTTC CASSLFGSGANVLTF
TRBJ2-3 . . TRBV6-6 TGTGCCAGCCTAATCCCAGGGTCCACAGATACGCAGTATTTT CASLIPGSTDTQYF
TRBJ2-5 . TRBD2 TRBV27 TGTGCCAGCAGTACATGGGGGGGACAAGAGACCCAGTACTTC CASSTWGGQETQYF
TRBJ2-2 . . TRBV7-3 TGTGCCAGCAGCTTTAACCCAGAGAACACCGGGGAGCTGTTTTTT CASSFNPENTGELFF
TRBJ2-4 . TRBD1 TRBV6-4 TGTGCCAGCAGCTCCGCAGGGGGCGGTCTAGCCAAAAACATTCAGTACTTC CASSSAGGGLAKNIQYF
TRBJ2-7 . . TRBV27 TGTGCCAGCAGTTTATCAACAGATACCTACGAGCAGTACTTC CASSLSTDTYEQYF
TRBJ2-2 once . TRBV19 TGTGCCAGTAGTACGCCATACAGGGTTCGCACCGGGGAGCTGTTTTTT CASSTPYRVRTGELFF